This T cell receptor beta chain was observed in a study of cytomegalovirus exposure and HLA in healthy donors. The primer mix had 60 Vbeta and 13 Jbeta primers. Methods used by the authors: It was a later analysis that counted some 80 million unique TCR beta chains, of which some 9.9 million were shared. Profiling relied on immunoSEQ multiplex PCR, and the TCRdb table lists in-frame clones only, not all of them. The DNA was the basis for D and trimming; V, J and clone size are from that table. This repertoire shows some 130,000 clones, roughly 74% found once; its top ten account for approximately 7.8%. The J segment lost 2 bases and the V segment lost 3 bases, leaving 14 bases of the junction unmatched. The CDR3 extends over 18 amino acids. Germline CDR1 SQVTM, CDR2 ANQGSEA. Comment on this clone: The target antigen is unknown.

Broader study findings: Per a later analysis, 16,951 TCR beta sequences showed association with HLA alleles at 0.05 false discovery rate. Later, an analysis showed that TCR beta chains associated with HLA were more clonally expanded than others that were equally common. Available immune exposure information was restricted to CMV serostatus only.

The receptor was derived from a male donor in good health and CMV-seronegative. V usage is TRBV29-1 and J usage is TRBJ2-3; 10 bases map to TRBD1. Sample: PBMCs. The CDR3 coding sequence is TGCAGCGTTGACTGGACCGTGGGGGGACAGGGGTTCACAGATACGCAGTATTTT. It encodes CSVDWTVGGQGFTDTQYF.